This T cell receptor beta chain came from a study of T cells in Graves' hyperthyroidism and ophthalmopathy. Study as a whole: The blood sample was taken at first diagnosis, before treatment began.

This clonotype was seen at least ten times. Its specificity is unknown. Regarding the study as a whole: Blood also contained most expanded thyroid clonotypes above 0.001.

TCR beta CDR3 sequences were amplified from RNA transcripts. Primed by the HTBI set, a first-round RT-PCR was run on the TCR CDR3. TCRdb re-called the multiplex PCR reads with MiXCR, one entry per CDR3 protein. The sample consists of 330,000 or so distinct CDR3 sequences, around 18% of them appearing once. Germline V lookup: CDR1 DFQATT, CDR2 SNEGSKA (reference sequence). CDR3 length: 15 residues. Each person with ophthalmopathy scored at least 3 on the Clinical Activity Score, reached NOSPECS grade 4 or higher, and had been ill under 3 months. Uncontrolled infections, other autoimmune diseases, pregnancy or lactation led to exclusion of patients.

The sequencing input was blood. V gene TRBV20-1 combines with J gene TRBJ1-2; TRBD1 might be the D (6 bases). The receptor's source is a woman aged 40 to 50 with Graves' ophthalmopathy. The CDR3 sequence is CSAGGYRGPNYGYTF. The CDR3 DNA follows: TGCAGCGCCGGGGGTTATCGGGGGCCTAACTATGGCTACACCTTC.